This TCR beta chain is from a study of Graves' ophthalmopathy and Graves' hyperthyroidism. With regard to this clonotype: Its target is unknown.

The authors amplified TCR beta CDR3 regions, and they did so from RNA transcripts for repertoire sequencing. Second-round multiplex PCR came after first-round RT-PCR with HTBI primers. MiXCR, run by TCRdb on the multiplex PCR reads, gives a single entry per CDR3 protein. The sample includes around 1.1 million distinct CDR3 sequences, less than 45% of them seen just once. Whole-study results and caveats: Appearing in blood as well were most expanded thyroid clonotypes above 0.001 frequency.

Germline CDR1 is SGDLS and CDR2 is YYNGEE. The CDR3 has 17 amino acids. V lost 3 bases and J 4 bases, leaving 22 bases between the germline ends. The genes are TRBV9 and TRBJ1-2; the D gene is possibly TRBD1 (5 bases). Sequenced material: peripheral blood or thyroid tissue (not recorded which). The source of this sequence is an adult man with Graves' hyperthyroidism. The CDR3 sequence is CASSETETTYYSYGYTF. CDR3 nucleotide sequence: TGTGCCAGCAGCGAGACAGAAACCACCTATTACAGCTATGGCTACACCTTC.